This TCR beta chain was profiled in a study of a mutant IDH1 vaccine in newly diagnosed glioma (dated by TCRdb to the early 2020s). A note on the overall study: Of the 32 patients who were treated, about 60% were male and roughly 38% were female, and the mean age was around 41 years. Prior to enrollment, patients had been given standard therapy consisting of radiotherapy alone, temozolomide alone, or radiochemotherapy with temozolomide, with the combination given to most patients. Six visits were used for peripheral blood collection: V03 (baseline), V05, V07, V10, V12 and V13. For exploratory analyses, roughly 25 treated patients had longitudinal TCRB deep sequencing done wherever samples were available. Results and caveats for the whole study, not just this receptor: Pseudoprogression seemed to be unrelated to changes in the top peripheral T cell clonotypes found by TCRB sequencing. Immune responses induced by the vaccine were seen in 93.3% of patients across multiple MHC alleles. According to the authors, sample limitations meant that analyses of patient blood samples could not be reproduced. PBMC samples for TCRB deep sequencing were selected based on availability.

On this clone itself: Its antigen target is currently unknown. No base-level quality is on record; no much larger clone is a single base apart.

Via the germline V gene (reference sequence), CDR1 is MNHEY and CDR2 SMNVEV. The cysteine opens and the phenylalanine closes a CDR3 of 21 amino acids. Kept here is only the CDR3 DNA, which spans 63 bases and is read in frame from base 1. Clipping removes 2 bases from V and 0 bases from J, with 13 as the unmatched junction base count. The time point label of this sample denotes: baseline, week 1 (first vaccination visit). According to the study, the label for this sample's treatment or condition signals: pre-vaccination baseline after standard-of-care therapy. Newly diagnosed WHO grade 3 or 4 IDH1-mutant astrocytomas showing loss of nuclear ATRX were present in the donors. The samples were drawn from NOA16, a multicentre, single-arm, open-label phase I trial in Germany that tested a mutant IDH1 peptide vaccine in humans for the first time. Visit V03 blood draws served as the baseline sample for immunogenicity testing. Genomic DNA for TCRB sequencing was extracted from EDTA blood using the DNeasy Blood and Tissue Kit.

Library prep was done by the immunoSEQ multiplex PCR assay. Following the manufacturer's protocol, the hsTCRB Kit was used to amplify rearranged TCR beta chain sequences. Sequencing of TCRB libraries was carried out on an Illumina MiSeq. In the source study's methods: The proprietary platform of the kit vendor was used for demultiplexing, trimming and gene mapping. TCRdb took over this immuneACCESS table, retaining in-frame rearrangements with V and J assigned. Such tables are incomplete; in checked studies, under half of the missing clones stem from an unresolved V gene, and the remainder is unexplained. The V and J calls and clone size were taken over from that table, and D and trimming were inferred from the DNA. The sample table lists 20,000 to 30,000 clones, roughly nine tenths of them with a count of one. The ten most abundant clones make up under 9.5% of the sample.

The receptor's source is a man aged 25 to 45 with glioma. The sequenced sample was PBMCs, obtained from a glioma patient treated with radiotherapy, temozolomide or both. This receptor chain uses TRBV27 and TRBJ2-1, and 13 junction bases match TRBD2. The CDR3 loop reads CASSLPQLAGGPYGSYNEQFF. At the DNA level, the sequence is TGTGCCAGCAGTTTACCCCAACTAGCGGGAGGGCCTTATGGCTCCTACAATGAGCAGTTCTTC.